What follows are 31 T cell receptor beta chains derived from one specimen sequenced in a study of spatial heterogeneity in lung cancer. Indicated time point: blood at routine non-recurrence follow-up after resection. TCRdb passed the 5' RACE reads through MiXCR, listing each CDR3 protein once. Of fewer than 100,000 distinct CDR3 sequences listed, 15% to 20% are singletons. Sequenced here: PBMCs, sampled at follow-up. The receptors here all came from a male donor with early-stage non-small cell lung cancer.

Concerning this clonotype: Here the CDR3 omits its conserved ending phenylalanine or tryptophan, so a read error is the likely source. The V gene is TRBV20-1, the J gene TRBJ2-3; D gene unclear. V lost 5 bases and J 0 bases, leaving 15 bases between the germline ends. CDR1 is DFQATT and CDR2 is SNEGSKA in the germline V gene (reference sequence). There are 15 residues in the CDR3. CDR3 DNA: TGCAGTGCTTCCAGTCCCTCCGGTAGCACAGATACGCAGTATATT. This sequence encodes CSASSPSGSTDTQYI.

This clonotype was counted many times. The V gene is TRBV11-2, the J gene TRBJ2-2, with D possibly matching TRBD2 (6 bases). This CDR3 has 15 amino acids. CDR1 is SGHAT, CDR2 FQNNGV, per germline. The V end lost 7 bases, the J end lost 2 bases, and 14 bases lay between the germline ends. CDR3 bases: TGTGCCAGCACCCGGGAGACGGGAAACACCGGGGAGCTGTTTTTT. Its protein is CASTRETGNTGELFF. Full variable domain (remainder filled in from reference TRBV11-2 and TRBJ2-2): EAGVAQSPRYKIIEKRQSVAFWCNPISGHATLYWYQQILGQGPKLLIQFQNNGVVDDSQLPKDRFSAERLKGVDSTLKIQPAKLEDSAVYLCASTRETGNTGELFFGEGSRLTVL.

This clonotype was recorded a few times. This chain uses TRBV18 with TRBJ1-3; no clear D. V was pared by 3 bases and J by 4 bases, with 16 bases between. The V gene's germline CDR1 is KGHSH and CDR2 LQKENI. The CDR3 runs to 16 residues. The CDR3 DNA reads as TGTGCCAGCTCACCCACCCCCGTGGCTACGGGAAACACCATATATTTT. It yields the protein CASSPTPVATGNTIYF.

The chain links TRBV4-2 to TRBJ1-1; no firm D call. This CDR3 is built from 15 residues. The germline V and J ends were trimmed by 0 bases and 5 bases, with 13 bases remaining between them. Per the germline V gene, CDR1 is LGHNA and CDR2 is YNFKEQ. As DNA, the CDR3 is TGTGCCAGCAGCCAAGATTGGCGGGCTGAAACTGAAGCTTTCTTT. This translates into CASSQDWRAETEAFF.

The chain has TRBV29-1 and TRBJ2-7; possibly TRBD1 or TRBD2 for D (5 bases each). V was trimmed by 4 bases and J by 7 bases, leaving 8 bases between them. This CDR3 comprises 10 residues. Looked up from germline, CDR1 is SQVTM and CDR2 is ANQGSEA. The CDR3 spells CSVGGAEQYF. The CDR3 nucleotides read TGCAGCGTTGGAGGGGCAGAGCAGTACTTC.

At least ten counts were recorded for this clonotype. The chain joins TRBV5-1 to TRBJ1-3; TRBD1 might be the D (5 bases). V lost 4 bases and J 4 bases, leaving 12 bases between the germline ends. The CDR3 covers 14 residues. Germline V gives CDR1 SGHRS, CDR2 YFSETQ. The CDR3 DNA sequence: TGCGCCAGCAGCCTAACAGGCTGGGGAAACACCATATATTTT. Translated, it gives CASSLTGWGNTIYF.

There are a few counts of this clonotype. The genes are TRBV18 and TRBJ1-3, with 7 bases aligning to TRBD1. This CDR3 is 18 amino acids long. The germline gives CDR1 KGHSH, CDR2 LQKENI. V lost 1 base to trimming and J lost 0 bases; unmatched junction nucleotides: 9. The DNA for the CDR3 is TGTGCCAGCTCACCACGCTTAACGGACAGGACCTCTGGAAACACCATATATTTT. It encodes CASSPRLTDRTSGNTIYF.

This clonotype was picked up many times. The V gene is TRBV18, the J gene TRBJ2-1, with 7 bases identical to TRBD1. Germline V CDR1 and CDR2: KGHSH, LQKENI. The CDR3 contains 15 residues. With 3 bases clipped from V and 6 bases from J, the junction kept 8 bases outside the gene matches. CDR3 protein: CASSPYRGSGNEQFF. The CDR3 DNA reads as TGTGCCAGCTCACCTTACAGGGGATCCGGCAATGAGCAGTTCTTC.

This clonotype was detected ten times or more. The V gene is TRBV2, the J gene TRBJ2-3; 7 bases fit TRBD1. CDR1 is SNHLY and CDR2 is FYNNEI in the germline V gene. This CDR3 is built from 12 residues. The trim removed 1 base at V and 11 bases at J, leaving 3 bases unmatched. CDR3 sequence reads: CASSEDRGEQYF. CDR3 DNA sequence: TGTGCCAGCAGTGAAGACAGGGGCGAGCAGTATTTT.

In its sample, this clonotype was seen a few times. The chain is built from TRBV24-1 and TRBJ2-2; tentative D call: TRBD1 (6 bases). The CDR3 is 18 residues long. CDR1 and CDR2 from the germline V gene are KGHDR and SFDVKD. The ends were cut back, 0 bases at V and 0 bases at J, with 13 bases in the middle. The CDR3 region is CATSDLPFDRTNTGELFF. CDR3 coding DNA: TGTGCCACCAGTGATTTGCCCTTCGACAGGACGAACACCGGGGAGCTGTTTTTT.

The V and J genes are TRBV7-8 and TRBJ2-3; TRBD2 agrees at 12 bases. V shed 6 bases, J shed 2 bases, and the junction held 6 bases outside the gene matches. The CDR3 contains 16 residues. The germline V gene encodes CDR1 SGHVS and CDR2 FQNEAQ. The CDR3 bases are TGTGCCAGCAGTCCTCGGACTAGCGGGGACACAGATACGCAGTATTTT. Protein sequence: CASSPRTSGDTDTQYF.

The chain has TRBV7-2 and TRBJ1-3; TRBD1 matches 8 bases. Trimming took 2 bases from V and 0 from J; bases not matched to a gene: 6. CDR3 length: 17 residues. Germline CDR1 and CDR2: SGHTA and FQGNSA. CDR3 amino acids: CASSLRGGQVSGNTIYF. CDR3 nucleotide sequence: TGTGCCAGCAGCTTACGGGGGGGACAGGTCTCTGGAAACACCATATATTTT. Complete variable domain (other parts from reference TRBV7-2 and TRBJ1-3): GAGVSQSPSNKVTEKGKDVELRCDPISGHTALYWYRQSLGQGLEFLIYFQGNSAPDKSGLPSDRFSAERTGGSVSTLTIQRTQQEDSAVYLCASSLRGGQVSGNTIYFGEGSWLTVV.

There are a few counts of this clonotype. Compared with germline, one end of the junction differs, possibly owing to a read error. The CDR3 sequence: CASRQGGAKYNEQFF. For the CDR3, the DNA is TGTGCCAGCAGGCAAGGAGGGGCGAAGTACAATGAGCAGTTCTTC. J is TRBJ2-1 and V is TRBV3-1; D is possibly TRBD2 (6 bases). Germline-derived CDR1 and CDR2 are LGHDT and YNNKEL (reference sequence). This CDR3 spans 15 amino acids.

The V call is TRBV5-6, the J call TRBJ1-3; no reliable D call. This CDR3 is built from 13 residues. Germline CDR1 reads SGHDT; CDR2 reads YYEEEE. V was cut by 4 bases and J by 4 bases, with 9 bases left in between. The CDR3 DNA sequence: TGTGCCAGCAGCAAGGGCCTCGGAAACACCATATATTTT. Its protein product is CASSKGLGNTIYF.

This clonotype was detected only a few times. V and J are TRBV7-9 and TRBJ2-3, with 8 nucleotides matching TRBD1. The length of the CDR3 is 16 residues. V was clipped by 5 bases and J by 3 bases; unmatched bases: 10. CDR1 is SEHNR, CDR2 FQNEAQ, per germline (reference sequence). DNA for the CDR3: TGTGCCAGCAGCCCCATGCGGGACAGGCGGACAGATACGCAGTATTTT. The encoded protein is CASSPMRDRRTDTQYF.

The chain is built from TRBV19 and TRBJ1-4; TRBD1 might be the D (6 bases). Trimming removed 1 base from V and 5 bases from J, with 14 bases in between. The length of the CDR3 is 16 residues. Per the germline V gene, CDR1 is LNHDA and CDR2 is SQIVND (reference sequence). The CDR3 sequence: CASSIVGQRVNEKLFF. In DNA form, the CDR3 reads TGTGCCAGTAGTATAGTCGGACAGAGGGTAAATGAAAAACTGTTTTTT.

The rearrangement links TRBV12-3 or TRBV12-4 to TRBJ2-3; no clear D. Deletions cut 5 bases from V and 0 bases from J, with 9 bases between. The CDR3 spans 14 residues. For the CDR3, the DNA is TGTGCCAGCAGTGAGAGTGCTAGCACAGATACGCAGTATTTT. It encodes CASSESASTDTQYF.

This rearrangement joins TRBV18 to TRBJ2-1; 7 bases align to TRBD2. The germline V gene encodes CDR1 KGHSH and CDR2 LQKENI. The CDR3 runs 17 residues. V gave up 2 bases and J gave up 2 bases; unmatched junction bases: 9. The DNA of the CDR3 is TGTGCCAGCTCACCATACCTGGCGGGAGTGGCCTACAATGAGCAGTTCTTC. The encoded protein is CASSPYLAGVAYNEQFF.

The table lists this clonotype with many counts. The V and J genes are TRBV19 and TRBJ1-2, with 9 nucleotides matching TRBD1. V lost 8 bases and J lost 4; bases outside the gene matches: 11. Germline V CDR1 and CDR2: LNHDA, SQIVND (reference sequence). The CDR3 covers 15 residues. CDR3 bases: TGTGCCAGTCAGATTGGACAGGGGATTGCCTATGGCTACACCTTC. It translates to CASQIGQGIAYGYTF.

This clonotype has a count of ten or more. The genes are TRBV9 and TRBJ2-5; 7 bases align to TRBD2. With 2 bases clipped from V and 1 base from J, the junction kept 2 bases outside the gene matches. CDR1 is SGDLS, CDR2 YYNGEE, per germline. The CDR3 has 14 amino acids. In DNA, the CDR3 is TGTGCCAGCAGCGTGGGGACTACCCAAGAGACCCAGTACTTC. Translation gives CASSVGTTQETQYF.

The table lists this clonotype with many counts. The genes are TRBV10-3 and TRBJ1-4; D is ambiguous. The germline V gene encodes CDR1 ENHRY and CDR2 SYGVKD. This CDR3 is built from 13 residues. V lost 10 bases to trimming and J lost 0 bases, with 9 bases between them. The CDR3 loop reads CATRDATNEKLFF. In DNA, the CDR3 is TGTGCCACCCGGGATGCAACTAATGAAAAACTGTTTTTT.

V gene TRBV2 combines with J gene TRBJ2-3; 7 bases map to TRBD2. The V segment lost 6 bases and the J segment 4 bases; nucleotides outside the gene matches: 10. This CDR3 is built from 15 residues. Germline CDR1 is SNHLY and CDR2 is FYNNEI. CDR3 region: CASRLLAAYPDTQYF. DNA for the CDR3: TGTGCCAGCAGGCTTCTAGCGGCGTACCCAGATACGCAGTATTTT.

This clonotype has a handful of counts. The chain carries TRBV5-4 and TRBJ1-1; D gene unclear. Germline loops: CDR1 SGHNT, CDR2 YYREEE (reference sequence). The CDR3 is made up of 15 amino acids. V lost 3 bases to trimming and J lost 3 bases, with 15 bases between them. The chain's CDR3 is CASSSPGFVDTEAFF. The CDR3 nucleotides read TGTGCCAGCAGCTCGCCGGGTTTTGTGGACACTGAAGCTTTCTTT.

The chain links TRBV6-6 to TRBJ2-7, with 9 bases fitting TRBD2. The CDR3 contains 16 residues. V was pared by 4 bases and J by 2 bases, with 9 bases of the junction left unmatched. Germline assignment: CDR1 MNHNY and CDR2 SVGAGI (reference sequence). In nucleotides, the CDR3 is TGTGCCAGCAGTTGGACTTCGAGCGGGAGGACCTACGAGCAGTACTTC. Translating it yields CASSWTSSGRTYEQYF.

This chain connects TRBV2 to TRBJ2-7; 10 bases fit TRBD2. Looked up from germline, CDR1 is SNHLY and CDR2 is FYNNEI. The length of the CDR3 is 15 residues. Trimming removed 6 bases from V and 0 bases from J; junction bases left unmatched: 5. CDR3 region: CASSYRLAGSYEQYF. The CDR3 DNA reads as TGTGCCAGCAGCTATAGACTAGCGGGCTCCTACGAGCAGTACTTC.

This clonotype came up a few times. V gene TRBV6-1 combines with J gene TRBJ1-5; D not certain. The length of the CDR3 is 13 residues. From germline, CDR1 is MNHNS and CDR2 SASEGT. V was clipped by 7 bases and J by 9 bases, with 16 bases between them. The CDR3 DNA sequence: TGTGCCAGCATCTCGGCGGGAGGGCGGCCCCAGCATTTT. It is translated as CASISAGGRPQHF.

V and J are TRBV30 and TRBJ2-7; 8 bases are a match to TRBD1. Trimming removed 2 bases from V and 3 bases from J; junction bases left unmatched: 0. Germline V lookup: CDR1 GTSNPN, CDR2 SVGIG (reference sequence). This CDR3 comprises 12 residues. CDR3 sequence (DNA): TGTGCCTGGAGTACAGGGGGCTACGAGCAGTACGTC. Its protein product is CAWSTGGYEQYV.

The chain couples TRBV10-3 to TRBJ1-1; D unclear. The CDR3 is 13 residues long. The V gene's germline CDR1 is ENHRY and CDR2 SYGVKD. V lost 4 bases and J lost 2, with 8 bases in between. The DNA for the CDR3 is TGTGCCATCAGTGTCGAGGGCAACACTGAAGCTTTCTTT. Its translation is CAISVEGNTEAFF.

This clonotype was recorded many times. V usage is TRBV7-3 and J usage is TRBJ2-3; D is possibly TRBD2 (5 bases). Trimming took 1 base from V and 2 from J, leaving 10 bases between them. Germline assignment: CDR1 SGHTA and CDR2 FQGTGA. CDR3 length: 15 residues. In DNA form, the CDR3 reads TGTGCCAGCAGCTTAATAGGAGGCCCCACAGATACGCAGTATTTT. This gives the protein CASSLIGGPTDTQYF.

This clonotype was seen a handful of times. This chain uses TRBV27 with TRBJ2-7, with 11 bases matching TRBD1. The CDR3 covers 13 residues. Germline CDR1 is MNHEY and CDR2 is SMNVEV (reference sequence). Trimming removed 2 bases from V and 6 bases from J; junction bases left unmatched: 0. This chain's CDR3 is CASSLGTGGEQYF. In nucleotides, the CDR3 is TGTGCCAGCAGTTTAGGGACAGGGGGCGAGCAGTACTTC.

The CDR3: CASSQGQPARSGYTF. CDR3 in DNA: TGTGCCAGCAGTCAGGGACAGCCCGCAAGATCTGGCTACACCTTC. The chain is built from TRBV6-5 and TRBJ1-2; 7 nucleotides line up with TRBD1. Germline V gene lookup returns CDR1 MNHEY and CDR2 SVGAGI. Losses at the gene ends were 5 bases for V and 7 bases for J; bases not matched to a gene: 13. CDR3 size: 15 residues.